This T cell receptor beta chain was profiled in a study of T cell responses to AZD1222 COVID-19 vaccine. On the study more broadly: Second-dose groups at about 4 or about 12 weeks were pooled.

Study-wide results and caveats: Seropositivity was recorded at baseline in only 6 or 7 AZD1222 recipients. When two AZD1222 doses had been given, Spike-specific TCR breadth and depth rose. Clonal diversity was possibly underestimated; the donors were predominantly white British and more often female.

Measured with immunoSEQ multiplex PCR; TCRdb has only the in-frame clones, and not every one. The sample shows 75,000 to 100,000 clones, just over 85% of them seen only once. Germline loops: CDR1 SEHNR, CDR2 FQNEAQ (reference sequence). Trimming stripped 0 bases from V and 1 base from J, with 7 bases between. The CDR3 runs to 14 residues. Concerning this clone: The antigen is unknown.

This TCR came from an adult in good health. The V and J genes are TRBV7-9 and TRBJ2-7; D not certain. Here the sequenced sample was peripheral blood, taken on day 0 of AZD1222 vaccination. CDR3 amino acids: CASSLAGRSYEQYF. DNA for the CDR3: TGTGCCAGCAGCTTAGCGGGCAGATCCTACGAGCAGTACTTC.